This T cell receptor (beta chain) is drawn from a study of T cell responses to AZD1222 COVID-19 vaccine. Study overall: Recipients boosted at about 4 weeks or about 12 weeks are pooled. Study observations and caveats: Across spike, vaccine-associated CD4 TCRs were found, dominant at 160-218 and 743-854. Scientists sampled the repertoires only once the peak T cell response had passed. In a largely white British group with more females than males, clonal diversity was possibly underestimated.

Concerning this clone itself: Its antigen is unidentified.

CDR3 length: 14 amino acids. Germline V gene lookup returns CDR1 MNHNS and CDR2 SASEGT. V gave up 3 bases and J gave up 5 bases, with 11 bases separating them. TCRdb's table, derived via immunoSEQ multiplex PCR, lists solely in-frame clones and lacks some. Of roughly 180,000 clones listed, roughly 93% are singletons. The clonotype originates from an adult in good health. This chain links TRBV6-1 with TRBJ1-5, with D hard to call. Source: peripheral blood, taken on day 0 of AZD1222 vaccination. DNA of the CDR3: TGTGCCAGCAGTGATACGGTGAGTCATCAGCCCCAGCATTTT. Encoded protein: CASSDTVSHQPQHF.